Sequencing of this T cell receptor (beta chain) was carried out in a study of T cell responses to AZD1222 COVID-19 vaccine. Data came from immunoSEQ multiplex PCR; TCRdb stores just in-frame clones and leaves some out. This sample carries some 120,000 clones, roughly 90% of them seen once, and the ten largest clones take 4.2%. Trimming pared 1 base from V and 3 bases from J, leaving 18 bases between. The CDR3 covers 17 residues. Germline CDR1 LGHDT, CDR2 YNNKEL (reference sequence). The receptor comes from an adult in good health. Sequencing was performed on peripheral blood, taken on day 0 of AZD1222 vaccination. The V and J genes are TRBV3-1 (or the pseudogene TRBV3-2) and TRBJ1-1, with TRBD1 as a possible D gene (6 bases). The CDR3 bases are TGTGCCAGCAGCCAAGCTGGAGGATTCAGGGGCTACACTGAAGCTTTCTTT. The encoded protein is CASSQAGGFRGYTEAFF.